This is a list of T cell receptor beta chains from one sample in a study of cytomegalovirus exposure and HLA in healthy donors. The protocol was immunoSEQ multiplex PCR, while the TCRdb copy is restricted to in-frame clones and leaves out a portion. The sample lists 150,000 to 200,000 clones; about 84% were seen once. Sequencing used PBMCs. Every receptor here comes from a young woman in good health and CMV-seropositive. Each CDR3 is given with its conserved first and last residue. Fields, in order: CDR3 protein, CDR3 DNA, V gene, CDR3 length, J gene, clone size, D gene. The D gene is left open where the match is weak. Part of the rows lack a size; the others show once, few, many or a class for expanded clones.

CDR3aa: CSAKDRVNEQFF
CDR3nt: TGCAGCGCTAAAGACAGGGTTAATGAGCAGTTCTTC
v_gene: TRBV29-1
len: 12
j_gene: TRBJ2-1
abundance: NA
d_gene: TRBD1

CDR3aa: CASSLVPGRCYGYTF
CDR3nt: TGTGCCAGCAGCTTGGTCCCAGGGAGGTGTTATGGCTACACCTTC
v_gene: TRBV5-4
len: 15
j_gene: TRBJ1-2
abundance: NA
d_gene: NA

CDR3aa: CASSPTGRVAFF
CDR3nt: TGTGCCAGCAGCCCAACCGGGAGAGTCGCTTTCTTT
v_gene: TRBV7-8
len: 12
j_gene: TRBJ1-1
abundance: NA
d_gene: NA

CDR3aa: CASSRFGNTGELFF
CDR3nt: TGCGCCAGCAGCCGATTCGGGAACACCGGGGAGCTGTTTTTT
v_gene: TRBV4-1
len: 14
j_gene: TRBJ2-2
abundance: NA
d_gene: NA

CDR3aa: CSVEDLGGETQYF
CDR3nt: TGCAGCGTTGAAGATCTTGGGGGGGAGACCCAGTACTTC
v_gene: TRBV29-1
len: 13
j_gene: TRBJ2-5
abundance: NA
d_gene: NA

CDR3aa: CATRTGENTEAFF
CDR3nt: TGTGCCACCCGGACAGGGGAGAACACTGAAGCTTTCTTT
v_gene: TRBV19
len: 13
j_gene: TRBJ1-1
abundance: NA
d_gene: TRBD1

CDR3aa: CASSLVQGDTGELFF
CDR3nt: TGTGCCAGCAGCTTGGTGCAGGGGGACACCGGGGAGCTGTTTTTT
v_gene: TRBV5-6
len: 15
j_gene: TRBJ2-2
abundance: NA
d_gene: TRBD1

CDR3aa: CASGPGAGPKRF
CDR3nt: TGTGCCAGCGGCCCCGGTGCGGGGCCGAAACGATTT
v_gene: TRBV27
len: 12
j_gene: TRBJ1-1
abundance: once
d_gene: NA

CDR3aa: CASILGLISTDTQYF
CDR3nt: TGTGCCAGCATCTTAGGACTAATTAGCACAGATACGCAGTATTTT
v_gene: TRBV21-1
len: 15
j_gene: TRBJ2-3
abundance: NA
d_gene: NA

CDR3aa: CASSQEIGLLGFYGYTF
CDR3nt: TGCGCCAGCAGCCAAGAAATTGGGCTTCTGGGCTTCTATGGCTACACCTTC
v_gene: TRBV4-3
len: 17
j_gene: TRBJ1-2
abundance: NA
d_gene: NA

CDR3aa: CATTPNTGELFF
CDR3nt: TGTGCCACCACTCCAAACACCGGGGAGCTGTTTTTT
v_gene: TRBV7-9
len: 12
j_gene: TRBJ2-2
abundance: few
d_gene: NA

CDR3aa: CASSLYWRETNNEQFF
CDR3nt: TGCGCCAGCAGCCTTTACTGGCGGGAGACGAACAATGAGCAGTTCTTC
v_gene: TRBV4-3
len: 16
j_gene: TRBJ2-1
abundance: few
d_gene: TRBD2

CDR3aa: CASSYRQGSQPQHF
CDR3nt: TGTGCCAGCAGTTACCGACAGGGGAGTCAGCCCCAGCATTTT
v_gene: TRBV6-5
len: 14
j_gene: TRBJ1-5
abundance: NA
d_gene: TRBD1

CDR3aa: CSANLDTTQYF
CDR3nt: TGCAGTGCTAATTTGGACACGACGCAGTATTTT
v_gene: TRBV20-1
len: 11
j_gene: TRBJ2-3
abundance: once
d_gene: NA

CDR3aa: CASSVGIVGTGEYEQYF
CDR3nt: TGTGCCAGCAGTGTAGGGATAGTAGGGACAGGGGAGTACGAGCAGTACTTC
v_gene: TRBV2
len: 17
j_gene: TRBJ2-7
abundance: NA
d_gene: TRBD1

CDR3aa: CASSVGLAGGPHEQYF
CDR3nt: TGTGCCAGCAGCGTAGGGTTAGCGGGAGGGCCCCACGAGCAGTACTTC
v_gene: TRBV9
len: 16
j_gene: TRBJ2-7
abundance: NA
d_gene: TRBD2

CDR3aa: CASRDGLAGWGSLLYF
CDR3nt: TGCGCCAGCAGGGACGGACTAGCGGGGTGGGGTTCTTTGCTTTATTTT
v_gene: TRBV4-1
len: 16
j_gene: TRBJ2-3
abundance: few
d_gene: TRBD2

CDR3aa: CASSHGTGSNQPQHF
CDR3nt: TGTGCCAGCAGCCACGGGACAGGGAGCAATCAGCCCCAGCATTTT
v_gene: TRBV7-6
len: 15
j_gene: TRBJ1-5
abundance: NA
d_gene: TRBD1

CDR3aa: CASSLVGRDYGYTF
CDR3nt: TGTGCCAGCAGCTTAGTAGGCAGGGATTATGGCTACACCTTC
v_gene: TRBV7-9
len: 14
j_gene: TRBJ1-2
abundance: NA
d_gene: NA

CDR3aa: CASRDRVREMNTEAFF
CDR3nt: TGCGCCAGTAGGGACAGGGTAAGGGAGATGAACACTGAAGCTTTCTTT
v_gene: TRBV5-1
len: 16
j_gene: TRBJ1-1
abundance: NA
d_gene: TRBD1

CDR3aa: CASSLSQAYEQYF
CDR3nt: TGTGCCAGCAGTTTATCGCAGGCCTACGAGCAGTACTTC
v_gene: TRBV27
len: 13
j_gene: TRBJ2-7
abundance: NA
d_gene: NA

CDR3aa: CASTLAGDSNQPQHF
CDR3nt: TGTGCCAGCACCCTGGCAGGGGATAGCAATCAGCCCCAGCATTTT
v_gene: TRBV28
len: 15
j_gene: TRBJ1-5
abundance: NA
d_gene: NA

CDR3aa: CASSIPKGKLSNQPQHF
CDR3nt: TGTGCCAGTAGTATTCCCAAGGGGAAACTGAGCAATCAGCCCCAGCATTTT
v_gene: TRBV19
len: 17
j_gene: TRBJ1-5
abundance: few
d_gene: NA

CDR3aa: CASSQDLGGLGEKLFF
CDR3nt: TGCGCCAGCAGCCAAGATTTGGGGGGGTTGGGCGAAAAACTGTTTTTT
v_gene: TRBV4-1
len: 16
j_gene: TRBJ1-4
abundance: NA
d_gene: NA

CDR3aa: CASAAASYNSPLHF
CDR3nt: TGCGCCAGCGCCGCGGCATCCTATAATTCACCCCTCCACTTT
v_gene: TRBV4-1
len: 14
j_gene: TRBJ1-6
abundance: NA
d_gene: NA

CDR3aa: CASSQGTGLYEQYF
CDR3nt: TGCGCCAGCAGCCAAGGGACAGGGCTCTACGAGCAGTACTTC
v_gene: TRBV4-3
len: 14
j_gene: TRBJ2-7
abundance: once
d_gene: TRBD1

CDR3aa: CASSQDYGGSTDTQYF
CDR3nt: TGCGCCAGCAGCCAAGATTACGGGGGGAGCACAGATACGCAGTATTTT
v_gene: TRBV4-1
len: 16
j_gene: TRBJ2-3
abundance: NA
d_gene: TRBD2

CDR3aa: CASSDLEGATSYNEQFF
CDR3nt: TGCGCCAGCAGTGATCTTGAGGGGGCTACTTCCTACAATGAGCAGTTCTTC
v_gene: TRBV10-1
len: 17
j_gene: TRBJ2-1
abundance: NA
d_gene: TRBD1

CDR3aa: CASSPGQYTGELFF
CDR3nt: TGCGCCAGCAGCCCGGGACAGTACACCGGGGAGCTGTTTTTT
v_gene: TRBV5-1
len: 14
j_gene: TRBJ2-2
abundance: NA
d_gene: TRBD1

CDR3aa: CASSQAVRVMNTEAFF
CDR3nt: TGTGCCAGCAGCCAAGCGGTACGGGTGATGAACACTGAAGCTTTCTTT
v_gene: TRBV14
len: 16
j_gene: TRBJ1-1
abundance: NA
d_gene: NA

CDR3aa: CASSYSGGGRWTEAFF
CDR3nt: TGTGCCAGCAGTTACTCGGGAGGTGGGCGCTGGACTGAAGCTTTCTTT
v_gene: TRBV6-5
len: 16
j_gene: TRBJ1-1
abundance: NA
d_gene: NA

CDR3aa: CASSRTSGGAYEQYF
CDR3nt: TGTGCCAGCAGCCGGACTAGCGGGGGGGCCTACGAGCAGTACTTC
v_gene: TRBV6-5
len: 15
j_gene: TRBJ2-7
abundance: NA
d_gene: TRBD2

CDR3aa: CASSPGAFSNQPQHF
CDR3nt: TGTGCCAGCAGTCCAGGGGCGTTTAGCAATCAGCCCCAGCATTTT
v_gene: TRBV2
len: 15
j_gene: TRBJ1-5
abundance: NA
d_gene: NA

CDR3aa: CASSLVGLAGVGDTQYF
CDR3nt: TGTGCCAGCAGCTTAGTCGGGCTAGCGGGAGTGGGAGATACGCAGTATTTT
v_gene: TRBV13
len: 17
j_gene: TRBJ2-3
abundance: NA
d_gene: TRBD2

CDR3aa: CASSIGPGNSPLHF
CDR3nt: TGTGCCAGTAGTATAGGACCAGGGAATTCACCCCTCCACTTT
v_gene: TRBV19
len: 14
j_gene: TRBJ1-6
abundance: NA
d_gene: NA

CDR3aa: CASSFGQGVGTSSGNTIYF
CDR3nt: TGTGCCAGCAGTTTCGGACAGGGAGTAGGGACAAGCTCTGGAAACACCATATATTTT
v_gene: TRBV5-5
len: 19
j_gene: TRBJ1-3
abundance: NA
d_gene: TRBD1

CDR3aa: CASSSPGGVGELFF
CDR3nt: TGTGCCAGCAGTTCCCCCGGGGGGGTCGGGGAGCTGTTTTTT
v_gene: TRBV6-6
len: 14
j_gene: TRBJ2-2
abundance: NA
d_gene: TRBD2

CDR3aa: CASSVLDGKSYEQYF
CDR3nt: TGTGCCAGCAGCGTTCTAGACGGGAAATCCTACGAGCAGTACTTC
v_gene: TRBV5-5
len: 15
j_gene: TRBJ2-7
abundance: NA
d_gene: NA

CDR3aa: CASSGDGGRGYEQYF
CDR3nt: TGTGCCAGCAGTGGCGACGGGGGGCGTGGCTACGAGCAGTACTTC
v_gene: TRBV6-4
len: 15
j_gene: TRBJ2-7
abundance: NA
d_gene: NA

CDR3aa: CASSVGWGGGYEQYF
CDR3nt: TGTGCCAGCAGCGTAGGGTGGGGCGGGGGCTACGAGCAGTACTTC
v_gene: TRBV9
len: 15
j_gene: TRBJ2-7
abundance: NA
d_gene: TRBD2

CDR3aa: CASRPQGTGELFF
CDR3nt: TGTGCCAGCAGACCACAGGGAACCGGGGAGCTGTTTTTT
v_gene: TRBV6-6
len: 13
j_gene: TRBJ2-2
abundance: NA
d_gene: NA

CDR3aa: CASSSLAGGLDTQYF
CDR3nt: TGTGCCAGCAGCTCCCTAGCGGGGGGGCTGGATACGCAGTATTTT
v_gene: TRBV13
len: 15
j_gene: TRBJ2-3
abundance: NA
d_gene: TRBD2

CDR3aa: CATSLGSGGPNTGELFF
CDR3nt: TGTGCCACCAGCTTAGGCTCAGGGGGCCCGAACACCGGGGAGCTGTTTTTT
v_gene: TRBV15
len: 17
j_gene: TRBJ2-2
abundance: NA
d_gene: TRBD1

CDR3aa: CASNAFYTEAFF
CDR3nt: TGTGCCAGTAACGCGTTCTACACTGAAGCTTTCTTT
v_gene: TRBV19
len: 12
j_gene: TRBJ1-1
abundance: NA
d_gene: NA

CDR3aa: CASSSGTGGHYEQYF
CDR3nt: TGTGCTAGCAGCTCTGGGACCGGAGGGCACTACGAGCAGTACTTC
v_gene: TRBV7-7
len: 15
j_gene: TRBJ2-7
abundance: NA
d_gene: NA